The T cell receptor (beta chain) under discussion was sequenced for a study of circulating and synovial CD4+ cells in juvenile arthritis. Germline CDR1 is MNHEY and CDR2 is SMNVEV (reference sequence). The CDR3 runs 14 residues. Trimming took off 2 bases at V and 5 bases at J, with 13 bases between the two ends. Here immunoSEQ multiplex PCR was the method, and the copy in TCRdb shows in-frame clones only, minus some. The sample records fewer than 40,000 clones, over 95% being singletons. Of note for this clone: The antigen remains unidentified.

Overall study results and limits: Bulk blood CD4 samples held at least an order of magnitude more or fewer genomes than CPL.

This rearrangement joins TRBV27 to TRBJ2-7, with D tentatively TRBD2 (5 bases). Sequences were obtained from CD4+ T cells from blood. The clonotype comes from a human donor with juvenile idiopathic arthritis. In DNA, the CDR3 is TGTGCCAGCAGTTTAGCCGGTACTAGTCACGAGCAGTACTTC. Its translation is CASSLAGTSHEQYF.